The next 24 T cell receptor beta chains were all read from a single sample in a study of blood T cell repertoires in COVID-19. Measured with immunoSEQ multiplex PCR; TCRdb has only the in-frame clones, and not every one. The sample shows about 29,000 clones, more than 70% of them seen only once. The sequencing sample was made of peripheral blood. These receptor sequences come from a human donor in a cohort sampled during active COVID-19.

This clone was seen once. In DNA, the CDR3 is TGTGCCAGCAGCTTGGCCGAGAGCTATGGCTACACCTTC. It encodes CASSLAESYGYTF. The chain links TRBV5-5 to TRBJ1-2; D remains ambiguous. Germline values: CDR1 SGHKS, CDR2 YYEKEE (reference sequence). The CDR3 has 13 amino acids. The V gene lost 0 bases and the J gene lost 4 bases, with 7 bases spanning the gap. Full variable domain (missing parts from reference TRBV5-5 and TRBJ1-2): DAGVTQSPTHLIKTRGQQVTLRCSPISGHKSVSWYQQVLGQGPQFIFQYYEKEERGRGNFPDRFSARQFPNYSSELNVNALLLGDSALYLCASSLAESYGYTFGSGTRLTVV.

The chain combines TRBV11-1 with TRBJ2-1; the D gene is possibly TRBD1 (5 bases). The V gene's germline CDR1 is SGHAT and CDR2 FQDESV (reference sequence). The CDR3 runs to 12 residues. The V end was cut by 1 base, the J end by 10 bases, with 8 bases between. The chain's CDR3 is CASSLDPGEQFF. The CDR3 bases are TGTGCCAGCAGCTTAGACCCAGGGGAGCAGTTCTTC.

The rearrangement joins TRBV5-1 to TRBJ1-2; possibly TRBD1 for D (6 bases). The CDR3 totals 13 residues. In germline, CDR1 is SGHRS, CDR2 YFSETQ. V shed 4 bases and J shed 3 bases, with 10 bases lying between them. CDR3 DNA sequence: TGCGCCAGCAGCACCCACAGGGACTATGGCTACACCTTC. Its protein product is CASSTHRDYGYTF.

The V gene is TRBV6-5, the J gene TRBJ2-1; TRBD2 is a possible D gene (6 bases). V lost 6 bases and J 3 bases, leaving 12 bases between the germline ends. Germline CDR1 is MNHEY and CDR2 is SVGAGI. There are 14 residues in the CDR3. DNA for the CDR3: TGTGCCAGCAGGGCTGGCGGGGTCTACAATGAGCAGTTCTTC. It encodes CASRAGGVYNEQFF.

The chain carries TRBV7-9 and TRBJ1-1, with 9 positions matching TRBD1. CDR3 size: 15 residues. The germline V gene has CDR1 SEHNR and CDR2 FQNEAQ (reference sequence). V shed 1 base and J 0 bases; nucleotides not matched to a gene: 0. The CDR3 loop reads CASSLGTGVNTEAFF. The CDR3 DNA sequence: TGTGCCAGCAGCTTAGGGACAGGGGTGAACACTGAAGCTTTCTTT.

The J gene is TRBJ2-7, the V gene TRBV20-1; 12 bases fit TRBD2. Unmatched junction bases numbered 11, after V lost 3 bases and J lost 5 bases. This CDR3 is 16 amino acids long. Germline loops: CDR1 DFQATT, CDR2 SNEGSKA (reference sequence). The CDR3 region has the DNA TGCAGTGCTAGTAGGGCTAGCGGGGGGGCCGGAGACGAGCAGTACTTC. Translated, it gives CSASRASGGAGDEQYF.

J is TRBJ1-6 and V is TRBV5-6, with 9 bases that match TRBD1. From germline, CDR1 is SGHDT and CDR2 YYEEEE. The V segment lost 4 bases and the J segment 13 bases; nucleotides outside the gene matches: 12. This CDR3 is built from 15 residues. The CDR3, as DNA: TGTGCCAGCAGCCCAGGGACAGGGATAGATACCCCCCTCCACTTT. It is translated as CASSPGTGIDTPLHF.

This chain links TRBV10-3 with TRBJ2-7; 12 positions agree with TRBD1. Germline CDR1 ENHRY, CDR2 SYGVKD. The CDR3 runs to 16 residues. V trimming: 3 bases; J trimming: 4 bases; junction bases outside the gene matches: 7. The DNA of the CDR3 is TGTGCCATCAGTGATATTCCGGGACAGGGGGCTTACGAGCAGTACTTC. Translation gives CAISDIPGQGAYEQYF.

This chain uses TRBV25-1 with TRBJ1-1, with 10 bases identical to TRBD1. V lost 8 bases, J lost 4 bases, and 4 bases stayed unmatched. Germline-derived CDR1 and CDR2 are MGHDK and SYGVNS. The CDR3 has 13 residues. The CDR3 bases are TGTGCCAGCTCCCGGACAGGGGGCACTGAAGCTTTCTTT. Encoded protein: CASSRTGGTEAFF.

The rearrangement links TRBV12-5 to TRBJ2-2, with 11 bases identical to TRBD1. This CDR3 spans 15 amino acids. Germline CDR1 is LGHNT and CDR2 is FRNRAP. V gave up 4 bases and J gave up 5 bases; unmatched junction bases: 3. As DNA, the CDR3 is TGTGCTAGTGGTTCGGGACAGGGGGTTACCGGGGAGCTGTTTTTT. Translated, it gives CASGSGQGVTGELFF.

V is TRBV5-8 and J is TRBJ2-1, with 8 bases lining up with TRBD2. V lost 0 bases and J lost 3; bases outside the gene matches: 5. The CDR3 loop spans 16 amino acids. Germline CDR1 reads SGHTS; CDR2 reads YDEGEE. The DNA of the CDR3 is TGTGCCAGCAGCTTGGTCGGCGGGGGGCACTACAATGAGCAGTTCTTC. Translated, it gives CASSLVGGGHYNEQFF.

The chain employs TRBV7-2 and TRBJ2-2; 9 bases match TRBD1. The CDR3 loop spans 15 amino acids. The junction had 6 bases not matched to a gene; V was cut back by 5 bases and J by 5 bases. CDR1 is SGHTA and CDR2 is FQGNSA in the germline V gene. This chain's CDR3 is CASSPGQGGTGELFF. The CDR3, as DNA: TGTGCCAGCAGCCCGGGACAGGGAGGGACCGGGGAGCTGTTTTTT.

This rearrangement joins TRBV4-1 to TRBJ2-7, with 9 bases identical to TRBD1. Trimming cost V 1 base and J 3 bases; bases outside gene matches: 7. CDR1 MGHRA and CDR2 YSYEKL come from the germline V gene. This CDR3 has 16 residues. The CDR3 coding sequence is TGCGCCAGCAGCCAAGGTCGCCGGGACAGGGTCTACGAGCAGTACTTC. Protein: CASSQGRRDRVYEQYF.

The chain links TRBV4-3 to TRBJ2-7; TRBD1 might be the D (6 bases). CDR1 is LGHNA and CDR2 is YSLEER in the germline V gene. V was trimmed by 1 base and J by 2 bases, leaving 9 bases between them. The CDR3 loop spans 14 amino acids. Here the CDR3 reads CASSQGQETYEQYF. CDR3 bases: TGCGCCAGCAGCCAAGGACAGGAGACCTACGAGCAGTACTTC.

CDR3 DNA sequence: TGTGCCAGCAGCCAACAGGGTTCTCGCACCGGGGAGCTGTTTTTT. Translating it yields CASSQQGSRTGELFF. This rearrangement joins TRBV7-3 to TRBJ2-2, with D possibly being TRBD1 (6 bases). The CDR3 consists of 15 residues. V shed 5 bases and J shed 4 bases, with 14 bases lying between them. Germline V gene sequence: CDR1 SGHTA, CDR2 FQGTGA.

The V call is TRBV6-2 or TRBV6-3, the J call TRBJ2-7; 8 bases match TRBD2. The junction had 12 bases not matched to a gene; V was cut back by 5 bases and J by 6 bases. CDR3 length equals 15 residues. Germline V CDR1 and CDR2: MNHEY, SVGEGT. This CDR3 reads CASSDERGYRSEQYF. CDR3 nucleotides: TGTGCCAGCAGTGACGAGCGGGGGTATCGGTCCGAGCAGTACTTC.

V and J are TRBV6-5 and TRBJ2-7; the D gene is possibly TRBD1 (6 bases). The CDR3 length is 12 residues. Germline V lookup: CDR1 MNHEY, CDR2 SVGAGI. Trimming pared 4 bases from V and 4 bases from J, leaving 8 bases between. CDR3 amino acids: CASSSRGYEQYF. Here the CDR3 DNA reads TGTGCCAGCAGTTCCAGGGGATACGAGCAGTACTTC.

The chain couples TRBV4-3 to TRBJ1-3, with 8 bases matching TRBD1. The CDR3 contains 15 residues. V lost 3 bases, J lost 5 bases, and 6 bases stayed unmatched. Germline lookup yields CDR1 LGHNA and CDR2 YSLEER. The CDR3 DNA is TGCGCCAGCAGCCAGGAAAGGACAGGGAGAAACACCATATATTTT. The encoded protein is CASSQERTGRNTIYF.

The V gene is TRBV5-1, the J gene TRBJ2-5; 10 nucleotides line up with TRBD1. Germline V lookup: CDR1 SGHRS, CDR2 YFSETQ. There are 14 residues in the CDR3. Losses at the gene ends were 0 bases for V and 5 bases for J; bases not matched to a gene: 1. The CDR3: CASSLAGQGETQYF. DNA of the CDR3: TGCGCCAGCAGCTTGGCGGGACAGGGGGAGACCCAGTACTTC.

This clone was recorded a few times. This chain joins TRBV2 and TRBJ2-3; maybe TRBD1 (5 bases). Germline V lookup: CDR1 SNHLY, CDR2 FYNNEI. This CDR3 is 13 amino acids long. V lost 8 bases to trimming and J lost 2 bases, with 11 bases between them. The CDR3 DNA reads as TGTGCCAGCCAGGGCCCATACACAGATACGCAGTATTTT. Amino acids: CASQGPYTDTQYF.

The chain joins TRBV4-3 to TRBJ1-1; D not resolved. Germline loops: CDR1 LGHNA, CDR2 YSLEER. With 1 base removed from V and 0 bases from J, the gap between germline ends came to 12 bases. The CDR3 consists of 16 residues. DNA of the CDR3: TGCGCCAGCAGCCAAGGCGTCGCGATCATGAACACTGAAGCTTTCTTT. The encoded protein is CASSQGVAIMNTEAFF.

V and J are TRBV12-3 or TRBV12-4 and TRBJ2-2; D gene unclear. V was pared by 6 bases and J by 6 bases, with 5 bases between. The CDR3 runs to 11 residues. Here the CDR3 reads CASSPPGELFF. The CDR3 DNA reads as TGTGCCAGCAGCCCTCCCGGGGAGCTGTTTTTT.

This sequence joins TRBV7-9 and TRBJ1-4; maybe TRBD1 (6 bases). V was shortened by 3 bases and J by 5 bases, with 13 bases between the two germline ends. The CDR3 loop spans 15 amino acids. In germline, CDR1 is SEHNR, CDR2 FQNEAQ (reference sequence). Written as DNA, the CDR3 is TGTGCCAGCAGCTTGGGGACACGGCCGAATGAAAAACTGTTTTTT. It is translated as CASSLGTRPNEKLFF.

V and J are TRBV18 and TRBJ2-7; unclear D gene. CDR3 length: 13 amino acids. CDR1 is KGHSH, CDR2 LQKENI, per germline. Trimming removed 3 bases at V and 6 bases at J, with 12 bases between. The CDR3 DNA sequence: TGTGCCAGCTCACCCGGTAGTTTTTCCGAGCAGTACTTC. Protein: CASSPGSFSEQYF.